The subject of this entry is one TCR beta chain. This sample is part of a study of PD-1 blockade in classical Hodgkin lymphoma. Every patient relapsed after autologous stem cell transplantation, and brentuximab vedotin exposure varied. The CDR3 is 15 amino acids. Germline V CDR1 and CDR2: SGHRS, YFSETQ. Between the trimmed V and J ends, which lost 1 base and 2 bases, there was a span of 13 bases. Measured with immunoSEQ multiplex PCR; TCRdb has only the in-frame clones, and not every one. The sample has tens of thousands of clones; 80% to 90% are singletons. The chain carries TRBV5-1 and TRBJ2-7; the D is unclear. Sequencing used peripheral blood mononuclear cells (PBMCs), obtained at baseline. This receptor was taken from a human donor with classical Hodgkin lymphoma. The CDR3 sequence: CASSLRSGGTYEQYF. The CDR3 bases are TGCGCCAGCAGCTTGCGTTCCGGCGGTACCTACGAGCAGTACTTC.